These 13 T cell receptor beta chains share one sample of origin, sequenced in a study of blood T cell repertoires in COVID-19. This table comes from immunoSEQ multiplex PCR, and its TCRdb copy is limited to in-frame clones, with some not included. The sample contains tens of thousands of clones, less than 90% of which appear only once. Input material: peripheral blood. The receptors shown here come from a human donor in a cohort sampled during active COVID-19.

V is TRBV6-5 and J is TRBJ1-1; D is ambiguous. The CDR3 extends over 15 amino acids. CDR1 and CDR2 from the germline V gene are MNHEY and SVGAGI. Trimming took 7 bases from V and 1 from J, leaving 16 bases between them. The CDR3 protein is CASKVGVRRNTEAFF. Written as DNA, the CDR3 is TGTGCCAGCAAAGTCGGGGTTCGCAGGAACACTGAAGCTTTCTTT.

As to this clone: The same CDR3 is also encoded by other DNA sequences in this sample. The CDR3 spells CASSYRGSGADTQYF. The CDR3, as DNA: TGTGCCAGCAGTTACCGAGGGTCCGGGGCAGATACGCAGTATTTT. The rearrangement joins TRBV6-2 or TRBV6-3 to TRBJ2-3; D perhaps matches TRBD2 (5 bases). The CDR3 consists of 15 residues. CDR1 is MNHEY and CDR2 is SVGEGT in the germline V gene. Between the trimmed V and J ends, which lost 2 bases and 4 bases, there was a span of 13 bases.

The chain employs TRBV7-2 and TRBJ1-6; TRBD1 agrees at 7 bases. The V segment lost 3 bases and the J segment 9 bases; nucleotides outside the gene matches: 2. This CDR3 is built from 13 residues. CDR1 and CDR2 (germline): SGHTA, FQGNSA. The CDR3 DNA is TGTGCCAGCAGCTTCGGACAGGCTTCACCCCTCCACTTT. Its translation is CASSFGQASPLHF.

The J gene is TRBJ1-1, the V gene TRBV27; no firm D call. CDR3 size: 14 residues. Germline-derived CDR1 and CDR2 are MNHEY and SMNVEV (reference sequence). The V gene lost 3 bases and the J gene lost 1 base, with 9 bases spanning the gap. CDR3 coding DNA: TGTGCCAGCAGTTTTGGGCGGGAGAACACTGAAGCTTTCTTT. It is translated as CASSFGRENTEAFF.

J is TRBJ2-1 and V is TRBV11-2, with a weak D call TRBD2 (6 bases). The CDR3 consists of 16 residues. Germline V CDR1 and CDR2: SGHAT, FQNNGV. The V and J ends lost 6 bases and 0 bases respectively, with 15 bases between them. The CDR3 sequence: CASRKTPGLSYNEQFF. CDR3 DNA: TGTGCCAGCAGGAAAACCCCGGGACTCTCCTACAATGAGCAGTTCTTC.

The rearrangement joins TRBV3-1 (or the pseudogene TRBV3-2) to TRBJ2-7; no reliable D call. This CDR3 spans 15 amino acids. Germline V gene lookup returns CDR1 LGHDT and CDR2 YNNKEL (reference sequence). Between the trimmed V and J ends, which lost 4 bases and 0 bases, there was a span of 13 bases. CDR3 nucleotides: TGTGCCAGCAGCCGATCGGTTGCCGCCTCCTACGAGCAGTACTTC. It specifies CASSRSVAASYEQYF.

The chain links TRBV7-3 to TRBJ2-1; TRBD1 aligns across 9 bases. This CDR3 is 16 amino acids long. CDR1 is SGHTA and CDR2 is FQGTGA in the germline V gene. V trimming: 1 base; J trimming: 8 bases; junction bases outside the gene matches: 9. The CDR3 sequence is CASSLMATGGNDEQFF. DNA of the CDR3: TGTGCCAGCAGCTTAATGGCGACAGGGGGAAACGATGAGCAGTTCTTC.

This clone was recorded only once. The V call is TRBV5-4, the J call TRBJ2-7; 10 bases are a match to TRBD2. The CDR3 runs to 17 residues. Unmatched junction bases numbered 12, after V lost 4 bases and J lost 2 bases. Germline CDR1 and CDR2: SGHNT and YYREEE (reference sequence). CDR3: CASSGAVTSGKAYEQYF. DNA of the CDR3: TGTGCCAGCAGCGGAGCCGTAACTAGCGGGAAGGCCTACGAGCAGTACTTC. The entire variable domain, with the rest obtained from reference TRBV5-4 and TRBJ2-7, is as follows: ETGVTQSPTHLIKTRGQQVTLRCSSQSGHNTVSWYQQALGQGPQFIFQYYREEENGRGNFPPRFSGLQFPNYSSELNVNALELDDSALYLCASSGAVTSGKAYEQYFGPGTRLTVT.

There are a few counts of this clone. The chain links TRBV28 to TRBJ2-7, with TRBD1 identical over 8 bases. Trimming took 7 bases from V and 5 from J; bases not matched to a gene: 4. CDR3 length: 12 residues. Looked up from germline, CDR1 is MDHEN and CDR2 is SYDVKM. The CDR3 sequence is CASTAGGHEQYF. The DNA for the CDR3 is TGTGCCAGCACTGCAGGGGGCCACGAGCAGTACTTC.

The V and J genes are TRBV4-1 and TRBJ2-1; TRBD2 aligns across 11 bases. This CDR3 has 16 amino acids. Germline V lookup: CDR1 MGHRA, CDR2 YSYEKL. V was clipped by 0 bases and J by 4 bases; unmatched bases: 2. The DNA for the CDR3 is TGCGCCAGCAGCCAAGATACTAGCGGGAGTTACAATGAGCAGTTCTTC. Its protein is CASSQDTSGSYNEQFF.

The rearrangement uses TRBV19 and TRBJ2-1; 10 bases align to TRBD1. This CDR3 spans 16 amino acids. After removal of 3 bases from V and 5 bases from J, the junction contained 7 bases not matched to a gene. Germline assignment: CDR1 LNHDA and CDR2 SQIVND (reference sequence). The CDR3 coding sequence is TGTGCCAGTAGTATGCGTGGTGGGACAGGGGACAATGAGCAGTTCTTC. This codes for CASSMRGGTGDNEQFF. The full variable domain, completed using reference TRBV19 and TRBJ2-1, is DGGITQSPKYLFRKEGQNVTLSCEQNLNHDAMYWYRQDPGQGLRLIYYSQIVNDFQKGDIAEGYSVSREKKESFPLTVTSAQKNPTAFYLCASSMRGGTGDNEQFFGPGTRLTVL.

The rearrangement uses TRBV7-6 and TRBJ2-7, with 11 bases matching TRBD2. Germline V lookup: CDR1 SGHVS, CDR2 FNYEAQ. The CDR3 length is 17 residues. V gave up 1 base and J gave up 0 bases; unmatched junction bases: 5. The CDR3 reads CASSLGKTSGTSYEQYF. The CDR3, as DNA: TGTGCCAGCAGCTTAGGAAAGACTAGCGGGACCTCCTACGAGCAGTACTTC.

The V call is TRBV28, the J call TRBJ2-1; 7 bases match TRBD1. The germline CDR1 and CDR2 sequences are MDHEN and SYDVKM. J gave up 0 bases and V 4 bases, and 6 bases lay outside the gene matches. The CDR3 is 16 residues long. For the CDR3, the DNA is TGTGCCAGCAGTTCCTCGACAGGGAGCTCCTACAATGAGCAGTTCTTC. This encodes CASSSSTGSSYNEQFF.